This TCR beta chain was recorded in a study of neurological immune-mediated disorders. Study-wide results and limits: Phylogenetic grouping assigned the repertoires of 18 of 34 multiple sclerosis patients to one related-CDR3 cluster, which constitutes a possible signature. None of the CDR3 amino acid sequences of expanded clones recurred across subjects, suggesting private repertoires in all groups.

The CDR3 is made up of 15 amino acids. J lost 2 bases, V lost 3 bases, and 3 bases had no gene match. The germline V gene encodes CDR1 MNHNS and CDR2 SASEGT. TCRdb analysed the 5' RACE reads with MiXCR anew, one entry per CDR3 protein. Of approximately 50,000 distinct CDR3 sequences detected, 3.8% appear once; the ten largest clones hold 5% to 7%. This clonotype was found many times. Its antigen is currently unknown. The source of this sequence is a man aged 60-69 years with multiple sclerosis. V and J are TRBV6-1 and TRBJ2-7; 11 bases are shared with TRBD2. Sample: PBMCs. DNA for the CDR3: TGTGCCAGCAGTGAGGGGACTAGCGGACCCTACGAGCAGTACTTC. Residues: CASSEGTSGPYEQYF.